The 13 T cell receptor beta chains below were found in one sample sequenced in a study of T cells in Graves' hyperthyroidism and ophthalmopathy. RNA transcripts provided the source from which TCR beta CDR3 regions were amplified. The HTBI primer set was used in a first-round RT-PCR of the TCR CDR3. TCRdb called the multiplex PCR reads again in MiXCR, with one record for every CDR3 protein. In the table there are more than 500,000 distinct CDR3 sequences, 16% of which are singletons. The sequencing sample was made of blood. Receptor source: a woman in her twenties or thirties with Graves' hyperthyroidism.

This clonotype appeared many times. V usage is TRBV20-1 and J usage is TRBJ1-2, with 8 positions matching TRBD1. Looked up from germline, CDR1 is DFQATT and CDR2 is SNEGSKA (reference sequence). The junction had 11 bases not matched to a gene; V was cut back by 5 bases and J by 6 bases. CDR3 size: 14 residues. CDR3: CSARQGKAVDGYTF. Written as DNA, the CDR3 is TGCAGTGCTCGACAGGGGAAGGCCGTGGATGGCTACACCTTC.

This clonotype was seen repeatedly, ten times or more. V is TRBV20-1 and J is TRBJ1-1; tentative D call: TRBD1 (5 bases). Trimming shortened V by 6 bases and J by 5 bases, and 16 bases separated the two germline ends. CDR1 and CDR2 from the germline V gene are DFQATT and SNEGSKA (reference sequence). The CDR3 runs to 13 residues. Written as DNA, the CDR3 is TGCAGTGCAGCTCTCTTCAGGGATACTGAAGCTTTCTTT. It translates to CSAALFRDTEAFF.

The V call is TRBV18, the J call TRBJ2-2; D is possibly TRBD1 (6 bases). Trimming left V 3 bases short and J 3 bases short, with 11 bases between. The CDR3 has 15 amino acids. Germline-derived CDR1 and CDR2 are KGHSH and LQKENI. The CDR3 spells CASSPQAGDTGELFF. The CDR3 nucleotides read TGTGCCAGCTCACCTCAAGCAGGGGACACCGGGGAGCTGTTTTTT.

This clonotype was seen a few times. The CDR3 nucleotides are TGCGCCACAGGTGGGAGCTCCTACGAGCAGTACTTC. This sequence encodes CATGGSSYEQYF. The rearrangement uses TRBV4-1 and TRBJ2-7; a possible D gene is TRBD2 (5 bases). Germline V gene sequence: CDR1 MGHRA, CDR2 YSYEKL. The CDR3 spans 12 residues. V lost 10 bases and J lost 0, with 10 bases in between.

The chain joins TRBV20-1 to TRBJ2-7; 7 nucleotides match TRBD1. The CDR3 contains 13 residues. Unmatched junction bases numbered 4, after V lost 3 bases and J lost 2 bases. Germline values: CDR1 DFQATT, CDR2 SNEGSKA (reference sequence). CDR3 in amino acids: CSARWDRPYEQYF. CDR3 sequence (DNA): TGCAGTGCTAGGTGGGACAGACCCTACGAGCAGTACTTC.

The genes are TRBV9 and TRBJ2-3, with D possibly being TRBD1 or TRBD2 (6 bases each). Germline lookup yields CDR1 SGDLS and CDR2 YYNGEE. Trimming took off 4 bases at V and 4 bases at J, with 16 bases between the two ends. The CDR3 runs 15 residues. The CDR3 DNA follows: TGTGCCAGCAGCCCTGCCCGGGGGCGATCAGATACGCAGTATTTT. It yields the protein CASSPARGRSDTQYF. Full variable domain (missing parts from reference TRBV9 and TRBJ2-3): DSGVTQTPKHLITATGQRVTLRCSPRSGDLSVYWYQQSLDQGLQFLIQYYNGEERAKGNILERFSAQQFPDLHSELNLSSLELGDSALYFCASSPARGRSDTQYFGPGTRLTVL.

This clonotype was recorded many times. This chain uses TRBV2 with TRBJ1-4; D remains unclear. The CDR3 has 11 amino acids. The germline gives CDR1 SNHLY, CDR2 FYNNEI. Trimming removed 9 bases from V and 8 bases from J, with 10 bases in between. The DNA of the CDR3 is TGTGCCAGTGTAACGGGGGAAAAACTGTTTTTT. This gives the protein CASVTGEKLFF.

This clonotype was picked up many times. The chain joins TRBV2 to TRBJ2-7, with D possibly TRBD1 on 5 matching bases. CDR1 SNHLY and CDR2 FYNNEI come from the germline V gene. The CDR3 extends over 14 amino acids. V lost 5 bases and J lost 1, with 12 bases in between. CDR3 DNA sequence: TGTGCCAGCAGTCCTTTTCCAGGGTCCTACGAGCAGTACTTC. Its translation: CASSPFPGSYEQYF.

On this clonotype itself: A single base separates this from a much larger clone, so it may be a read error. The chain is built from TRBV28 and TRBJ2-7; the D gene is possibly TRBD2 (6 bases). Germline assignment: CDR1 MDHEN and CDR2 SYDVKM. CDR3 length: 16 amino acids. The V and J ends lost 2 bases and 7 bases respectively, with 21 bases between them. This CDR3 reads CASSLGASVPLLEQYF. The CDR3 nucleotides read TGTGCCAGCAGTTTAGGGGCTAGCGTCCCTCTGCTGGAGCAGTACTTC.

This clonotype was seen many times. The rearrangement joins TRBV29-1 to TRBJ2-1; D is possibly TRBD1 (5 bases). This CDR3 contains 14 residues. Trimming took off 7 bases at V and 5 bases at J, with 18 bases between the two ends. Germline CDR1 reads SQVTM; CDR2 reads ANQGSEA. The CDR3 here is CSAEQDWADNEQFF. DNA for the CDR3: TGCAGCGCCGAACAGGATTGGGCAGACAATGAGCAGTTCTTC.

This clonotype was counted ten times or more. The CDR3 spells CASSYFADTQYF. The CDR3 DNA follows: TGTGCCAGCAGTTACTTTGCGGATACGCAGTATTTT. The chain combines TRBV6-2 or TRBV6-3 with TRBJ2-3, with unresolved D. Per the germline V gene, CDR1 is MNHEY and CDR2 is SVGEGT. The CDR3 totals 12 residues. The V and J ends lost 1 base and 6 bases respectively, with 5 bases between them.

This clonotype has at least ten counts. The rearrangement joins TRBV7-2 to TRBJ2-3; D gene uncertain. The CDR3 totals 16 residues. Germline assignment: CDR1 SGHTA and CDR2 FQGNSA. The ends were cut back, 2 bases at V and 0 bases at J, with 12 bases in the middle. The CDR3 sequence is CASSLMSGESTDTQYF. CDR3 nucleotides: TGTGCCAGCAGCTTAATGTCCGGCGAAAGCACAGATACGCAGTATTTT.

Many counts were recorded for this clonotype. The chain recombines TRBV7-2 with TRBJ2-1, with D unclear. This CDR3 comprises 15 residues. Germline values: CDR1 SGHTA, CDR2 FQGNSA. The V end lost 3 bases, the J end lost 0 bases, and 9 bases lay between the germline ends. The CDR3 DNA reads TGTGCCAGCAGCTTCCCGGATCCCTCCTACAATGAGCAGTTCTTC. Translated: CASSFPDPSYNEQFF.